This TCR beta chain was recorded in a study of OX40 agonist ivuxolimab in advanced cancers. Describing the broader study: Ivuxolimab was a fully human IgG2 agonistic monoclonal antibody targeting the costimulatory receptor OX40 (CD134). Intravenous ivuxolimab was administered to patients every 2 weeks at six dose levels: 0.01, 0.1, 0.3, 1.5, 3 and 10 mg/kg. The paper covers the monotherapy dose-escalation part of the phase I ivuxolimab trial, which included N of about 56 patients. Three dose-escalation patients achieved partial responses, one with hepatocellular carcinoma and two with cutaneous melanoma. Prior anti-PD-1, anti-PD-L1 or anti-CTLA-4 therapy was permitted, and approximately 42% of dose-escalation patients had received checkpoint inhibitors. Of the 50 to 55 dose-escalation patients, hepatocellular carcinoma was present in 19, melanoma in some 15, renal cell carcinoma in 9 and head and neck cancer in 9. The dose-escalation cohort was about 83% male with a mean age of 60 years, ranging from 23 to 79. Peripheral TCRbeta sequencing aimed to test whether ivuxolimab altered TCR sequence diversity and caused clonal T-cell expansion. Broader findings and caveats from the paper: Partial responders in the 0.1-3.0 mg/kg groups had among the lowest normalized peripheral clonal expansion, especially among CD8+ T cells. Which antigens the clonally expanded peripheral T cells were specific for was not determined. Low levels of normalized T-cell clonal expansion were also seen in some patients who did not respond. After ivuxolimab, expanded clones were on average more numerous among CD8+ T cells than among CD4+ T cells. At doses of 0.1 to 3.0 mg/kg, clonal expansion of both CD4+ and CD8+ T cells in blood was seen between baseline and week 6.

The trial excluded patients who had a history of autoimmune disease or who were on systemic immunosuppression. In every dose cohort, peripheral blood was drawn for TCR sequencing at baseline, cycle 4 day 1, and cycle 7 day 1. Samples came from an open-label, multicenter, first-in-human phase I dose-escalation trial of ivuxolimab. Adults with locally advanced or metastatic melanoma, renal cell, hepatocellular, or head and neck squamous cell carcinoma were enrolled in the trial. Before TCR sequencing, CD4+ T cells and CD8+ T cells were sorted from peripheral blood as separate populations. To sequence the TCRbeta CDR3 region, genomic DNA was isolated from the sorted cells. The immunoSEQ Assay was used for sequencing of TCRbeta CDR3 regions. TCRdb stores this immuneACCESS table with in-frame sequences only. Part of the clones is absent; in the studies checked, under half of the shortfall reflects unresolved V genes, and no reason is known for the rest. This sample has about 83,000 clones in its table, and around 90% of those were observed once. 8.4% of the sample is taken by the ten largest.

Deletion took 3 bases off V and 6 bases off J, with a span of 15 bases between the germline ends. Including the terminal cysteine and phenylalanine, the CDR3 comprises 14 residues. The CDR3 DNA has 42 bases and is translated from base 1. The germline V gene provides CDR1 SGDLS and CDR2 YYNGEE. This clone was recorded only once. Its antigen has not been determined. Base qualities are missing; no much larger clone stands one base away. The source of this sequence is an adult with an advanced solid tumor such as melanoma, head and neck, liver or kidney cancer. The sample was CD4+ or CD8+ T cells sorted from blood, taken in a trial of the OX40 agonist ivuxolimab. Here the chain combines TRBV9 and TRBJ1-1, with no confident D gene call. The CDR3 sequence is CASSAHPPGSEAFF. The DNA sequence is as follows: TGTGCCAGCAGCGCCCACCCGCCGGGCTCTGAAGCTTTCTTT.